Below are 18 T cell receptor beta chains sequenced from a single sample in a study of T cells in narcolepsy (dated by TCRdb to the late 2010s). The receptor library was made with the immunoSEQ multiplex PCR assay. Entries here come from immuneACCESS through TCRdb and include only in-frame sequences with V and J called. Some clones fail to appear in such tables; in the studies checked, an unresolved V gene covers under half of the shortfall, and the cause of the remainder is unknown. Here the sample has more than 25,000 clones; 75% to 85% occur a single time. Roughly 6.6% of the sample is held by the ten biggest clonotypes. The sample comprised memory (CD45RA-) CD4+ T cells from blood. In the paper's terms, the cell subset or site label means: memory T cells sorted ex vivo from peripheral blood. These receptors were obtained from a human donor in good health.

This clone has only one observation. The J gene is TRBJ2-5, the V gene TRBV11-2; 8 bases align to TRBD1. This CDR3 region has 14 residues. Looked up from germline, CDR1 is SGHAT and CDR2 is FQNNGV. J was trimmed by 3 bases and V by 2 bases; bases with no gene match: 2. CDR3 region: CASSLPDREETQYF. CDR3 sequence (DNA): TGTGCCAGCAGCTTACCGGACAGGGAAGAGACCCAGTACTTC.

This sequence joins TRBV7-2 and TRBJ2-3; 15 nucleotides align to TRBD2. The junction had 9 bases not matched to a gene; V was cut back by 6 bases and J by 2 bases. There are 18 residues in the CDR3. Germline V lookup: CDR1 SGHTA, CDR2 FQGNSA. CDR3 coding DNA: TGTGCCAGCAGACCGTGGACTAGCGGGGGGGCCAACACAGATACGCAGTATTTT. Its translation: CASRPWTSGGANTDTQYF.

V usage is TRBV27 and J usage is TRBJ1-5; no clear D. CDR3 size: 13 residues. V lost 3 bases to trimming and J lost 4 bases, with 7 bases between them. CDR1 is MNHEY, CDR2 SMNVEV, per germline (reference sequence). The CDR3 sequence: CASSFSGNQPQHF. CDR3 bases: TGTGCCAGCAGTTTTAGCGGAAATCAGCCCCAGCATTTT.

The CDR3 protein is CKTGGYWNTEAFF. The CDR3 coding sequence is TGTAAGACAGGGGGGTACTGGAACACTGAAGCTTTCTTT. This chain links TRBV6-4 with TRBJ1-1; TRBD1 matches at 9 bases. The CDR3 length is 13 residues. Germline V gene data show CDR1 as MRHNA and CDR2 as SNTAGT.

The chain couples TRBV5-6 to TRBJ1-4, with TRBD1 matching 9 bases. The CDR3 is 17 amino acids. V shed 0 bases, J shed 4 bases, and the junction held 7 bases outside the gene matches. CDR1 is SGHDT, CDR2 YYEEEE, per germline. The CDR3, as DNA: TGTGCCAGCAGCTTGGGCCCTGGGACAGGGATTAATGAAAAACTGTTTTTT. Translated: CASSLGPGTGINEKLFF.

J is TRBJ2-3 and V is TRBV5-6, with no clear D. Trimming cost V 0 bases and J 2 bases, with 10 bases left between them. Germline V gene sequence: CDR1 SGHDT, CDR2 YYEEEE. This CDR3 region has 15 residues. The CDR3 nucleotides are TGTGCCAGCAGCTTGGCTGTCGATTACACAGATACGCAGTATTTT. Its protein is CASSLAVDYTDTQYF.

The rearrangement uses TRBV7-8 and TRBJ2-7; TRBD1 matches at 7 bases. The J segment lost 0 bases and the V segment lost 2 bases, leaving 4 bases of the junction unmatched. The CDR3 runs 15 residues. Germline loops: CDR1 SGHVS, CDR2 FQNEAQ. The CDR3 sequence is CASSLQTGASYEQYF. The CDR3 coding sequence is TGTGCCAGCAGCTTACAAACAGGGGCCTCCTACGAGCAGTACTTC.

The chain recombines TRBV7-3 with TRBJ2-1; the D gene is possibly TRBD2 (6 bases). Trimming took 3 bases from V and 13 from J, leaving 13 bases between them. The CDR3 has 12 residues. The germline gives CDR1 SGHTA, CDR2 FQGTGA. The CDR3 region is CASSLGTGQQFF. CDR3 nucleotide sequence: TGTGCCAGCAGCTTGGGGACTGGACAACAGTTCTTC.

The genes are TRBV10-3 and TRBJ1-1; no reliable D call. Between the trimmed V and J ends, which lost 2 bases and 10 bases, there was a span of 11 bases. Germline assignment: CDR1 ENHRY and CDR2 SYGVKD. The CDR3 is 12 amino acids. The DNA for the CDR3 is TGTGCCATCAGTGAGCGGAGCGAGGGAGCTTTCTTT. Translating gives CAISERSEGAFF.

The gene calls are TRBV6-6 and TRBJ1-4; 7 bases match TRBD1. The CDR3 length is 15 residues. Trimming took 7 bases from V and 2 from J; bases not matched to a gene: 7. Germline V CDR1 and CDR2: MNHNY, SVGAGI (reference sequence). DNA for the CDR3: TGTGCCAGCACCCAGGGGGGGTTGACTAATGAAAAACTGTTTTTT. Translation: CASTQGGLTNEKLFF.

This clone is termed medium-sized. J is TRBJ2-7 and V is TRBV2, with TRBD2 as a possible D gene (6 bases). The CDR3 contains 12 residues. CDR1 and CDR2 (germline): SNHLY, FYNNEI. V was clipped by 6 bases and J by 9 bases, with 15 bases between them. In DNA form, the CDR3 reads TGTGCCAGCAGCCCTAGACCGGAGGGGCAGTACTTC. It yields the protein CASSPRPEGQYF. Full variable domain (missing parts from reference TRBV2 and TRBJ2-7): EPEVTQTPSHQVTQMGQEVILRCVPISNHLYFYWYRQILGQKVEFLVSFYNNEISEKSEIFDDQFSVERPDGSNFTLKIRSTKLEDSAMYFCASSPRPEGQYFGPGTRLTVT.

This chain uses TRBV27 with TRBJ2-3; D is uncertain. This CDR3 comprises 13 residues. Deletions cut 2 bases from V and 0 bases from J, with 3 bases between. CDR1 is MNHEY and CDR2 is SMNVEV in the germline V gene (reference sequence). CDR3 bases: TGTGCCAGCAGTTTACAAAGCACAGATACGCAGTATTTT. The encoded protein is CASSLQSTDTQYF.

For this clone: The sample contains more than one DNA sequence encoding this CDR3. The chain employs TRBV23-1 and TRBJ1-6; D is ambiguous. TRBV23-1 is treated as an ORF (open reading frame) with a function not yet certain. V was trimmed by 4 bases and J by 10 bases, leaving 11 bases between them. CDR3 length equals 13 residues. CDR3 region: CASSPRTDSPLHF. CDR3 DNA: TGCGCCAGCAGTCCCCGGACGGACTCACCCCTCCACTTT.

J is TRBJ1-2 and V is TRBV5-1, with D possibly being TRBD1 (5 bases). CDR3 length: 15 residues. Germline lookup yields CDR1 SGHRS and CDR2 YFSETQ. Deletions cut 5 bases from V and 8 bases from J, with 22 bases between. The CDR3 DNA sequence: TGCGCCAGCAGGAGGTCGTTGGGGACGGATCAAGGCTACACCTTC. Its protein is CASRRSLGTDQGYTF.

J is TRBJ2-4 and V is TRBV19, with 8 bases matching TRBD2. The CDR3 has 19 residues. The V and J ends lost 5 bases and 1 base, in that order; junction bases with no gene match: 16. Germline CDR1 reads LNHDA; CDR2 reads SQIVND (reference sequence). The CDR3 region is CASSGRLAPKEDAKNIQYF. The CDR3 bases are TGTGCCAGTAGTGGAAGACTAGCGCCCAAGGAGGATGCCAAAAACATTCAGTACTTC.

The rearrangement links TRBV28 to TRBJ2-5, with 8 bases that match TRBD1. With the DNA end fitting TRBJ2-7 better, the J assignment may be wrong. The length of the CDR3 is 15 residues. Germline CDR1 and CDR2: MDHEN and SYDVKM. This CDR3 is CASSLTWQGAYEQYF. The CDR3 DNA reads TGTGCCAGCAGCCTTACATGGCAGGGGGCGTACGAGCAGTACTTC.

J is TRBJ2-2 and V is TRBV10-3; tentatively, D is TRBD1 (6 bases). CDR3 size: 17 residues. V lost 3 bases to trimming and J lost 4 bases, with 18 bases between them. Germline values: CDR1 ENHRY, CDR2 SYGVKD. The CDR3 reads CAISDLQGSRGTGELFF. CDR3 DNA sequence: TGTGCCATCAGTGACCTTCAGGGGTCGAGAGGCACCGGGGAGCTGTTTTTT.

The V gene is TRBV2, the J gene TRBJ2-5; D might be TRBD1 (6 bases). The length of the CDR3 is 15 residues. Germline V gene lookup returns CDR1 SNHLY and CDR2 FYNNEI. The germline V and J ends were trimmed by 5 bases and 1 base, with 14 bases remaining between them. CDR3 amino acids: CASSKDSLTQETQYF. The CDR3 DNA is TGTGCCAGCAGTAAGGACAGTTTAACCCAAGAGACCCAGTACTTC.